One and the same sample provided the 23 T cell receptor beta chains below, sequenced in a study of blood T cells in healthy people across ages. Then a second PCR, running roughly 7 to 11 cycles, was carried out with a sample-barcoded 5' primer and a J-beta primer mix. TCRdb called the 5' RACE reads again in MiXCR, with one record for every CDR3 protein. The data hold about 800,000 distinct CDR3 sequences, with around a quarter observed a single time. This sample was shared with a second study, whose subject was T cells of mothers and their children.

Sequences were obtained from blood. The receptors shown here come from a boy younger than 18 in good health.

This clonotype occurred many times. This rearrangement joins TRBV28 to TRBJ2-7; TRBD2 matches at 14 bases. This CDR3 spans 16 amino acids. With V trimmed by 5 bases and J by 4 bases, 7 bases remained unmatched. CDR1 is MDHEN, CDR2 SYDVKM, per germline. Here the CDR3 DNA reads TGTGCCAGCAGTCAACCAGGACTAGCGGGAGGATACGAGCAGTACTTC. Translation gives CASSQPGLAGGYEQYF.

The chain employs TRBV12-3 or TRBV12-4 and TRBJ2-1; 14 positions agree with TRBD2. V was pared by 6 bases and J by 8 bases, with 9 bases of the junction left unmatched. CDR3 size: 16 residues. The CDR3 DNA follows: TGTGCCAGCAGCCAGGGACTAGCGGGAGCTTTCGATGAGCAGTTCTTC. As protein: CASSQGLAGAFDEQFF.

This clonotype has only one observation. This chain uses TRBV20-1 with TRBJ2-7, with 7 bases matching TRBD1. V shed 7 bases, J shed 7 bases, and the junction held 13 bases outside the gene matches. The CDR3 covers 13 residues. The V gene's germline CDR1 is DFQATT and CDR2 SNEGSKA (reference sequence). CDR3 protein: CSGASVTGNEQYF. DNA for the CDR3: TGCAGTGGAGCCTCCGTGACAGGGAATGAGCAGTACTTC.

The chain recombines TRBV3-1 with TRBJ2-2; D is tentatively TRBD1 or TRBD2 (5 bases each). V gave up 4 bases and J gave up 6 bases, with 15 bases separating them. Germline CDR1 and CDR2: LGHDT and YNNKEL (reference sequence). This CDR3 region has 15 residues. CDR3 region: CASSPGIGDAGELFF. The CDR3 region has the DNA TGTGCCAGCAGCCCCGGGATCGGGGACGCCGGGGAGCTGTTTTTT.

The chain joins TRBV20-1 to TRBJ2-1, with 9 bases identical to TRBD2. The germline gives CDR1 DFQATT, CDR2 SNEGSKA (reference sequence). This CDR3 has 15 amino acids. V gave up 2 bases and J gave up 3 bases; unmatched junction bases: 5. CDR3 sequence: CSARRSSGNYNEQFF. The CDR3 coding sequence is TGCAGTGCTAGAAGGTCTAGCGGGAACTACAATGAGCAGTTCTTC.

This rearrangement joins TRBV4-3 to TRBJ2-5; D is unclear. Per the germline V gene, CDR1 is LGHNA and CDR2 is YSLEER. Trimming took off 1 base at V and 3 bases at J, with 15 bases between the two ends. The CDR3 consists of 16 residues. CDR3 sequence reads: CASSQGSLAVEETQYF. Here the CDR3 DNA reads TGCGCCAGCAGCCAAGGAAGTCTTGCGGTCGAAGAGACCCAGTACTTC.

For this clonotype: The junction differs from germline at one of its ends, possibly a read error. The chain has TRBV9 and TRBJ2-2; 9 bases match TRBD1. The length of the CDR3 is 16 residues. Germline CDR1 is SGDLS and CDR2 is YYNGEE. CDR3 bases: TGCGCCAGCAGCACAACGGACAGGGGTGCATCCGGGGAGCTGTTTTTT. Protein: CASSTTDRGASGELFF.

The chain recombines TRBV9 with TRBJ2-3, with 10 bases matching TRBD2. The CDR3 totals 16 residues. Germline-derived CDR1 and CDR2 are SGDLS and YYNGEE. Unmatched junction bases numbered 12, after V lost 1 base and J lost 10 bases. CDR3 amino acids: CASSVQALLAGDPQYF. CDR3 sequence (DNA): TGTGCCAGCAGCGTACAAGCCCTCCTAGCGGGGGACCCGCAGTATTTT.

This clonotype was picked up a small number of times. The V gene is TRBV29-1, the J gene TRBJ2-4, with 10 positions matching TRBD1. Germline CDR1 SQVTM, CDR2 ANQGSEA. V was pared by 0 bases and J by 15 bases, with 5 bases of the junction left unmatched. This CDR3 has 12 residues. The CDR3 DNA sequence: TGCAGCGTTGAAGAGGACAGGGGGACAAGGTACTTC. As protein: CSVEEDRGTRYF.

CDR3 nucleotide sequence: TGTGCCAGCAGTTACTCGAGACAGATCCAAGAGACCCAGTACTTC. This translates into CASSYSRQIQETQYF. The chain uses TRBV6-6 and TRBJ2-5; maybe TRBD1 (5 bases). The CDR3 length is 15 residues. V lost 0 bases and J 1 base, leaving 9 bases between the germline ends. Germline CDR1 reads MNHNY; CDR2 reads SVGAGI (reference sequence).

The CDR3 nucleotides read TGTGCCTGGAGCCCAGGGGAAAAACTGTTTTTT. It is translated as CAWSPGEKLFF. The chain recombines TRBV30 with TRBJ1-4; perhaps TRBD1 as D (5 bases). The CDR3 consists of 11 residues. The V gene lost 3 bases and the J gene lost 8 bases, with 7 bases spanning the gap. In germline, CDR1 is GTSNPN, CDR2 SVGIG (reference sequence).

As concerns this clonotype: A much more abundant neighbour one base away suggests this may be a read error. The V and J genes are TRBV20-1 and TRBJ2-5; weak D call: TRBD2 (5 bases). The ends were cut back, 1 base at V and 6 bases at J, with 6 bases in the middle. The CDR3 is made up of 11 amino acids. CDR1 DFQATT and CDR2 SNEGSKA come from the germline V gene (reference sequence). The CDR3 loop reads CSARGEQTQYF. The DNA of the CDR3 is TGCAGTGCTAGAGGGGAGCAGACCCAGTACTTC.

This clonotype was counted once. The V and J genes are TRBV4-3 and TRBJ2-1; TRBD2 matches at 9 bases. The CDR3 is made up of 15 amino acids. Trimming cost V 1 base and J 8 bases; bases outside gene matches: 6. The V gene's germline CDR1 is LGHNA and CDR2 YSLEER. CDR3 coding DNA: TGCGCCAGCAGCCAAGTGAGCGGGGGGAAGGATGAGCAGTTCTTC. This gives the protein CASSQVSGGKDEQFF.

This chain uses TRBV4-3 with TRBJ2-2; D ambiguous. CDR1 LGHNA and CDR2 YSLEER come from the germline V gene. Trimming removed 0 bases at V and 8 bases at J, with 13 bases between. The length of the CDR3 is 15 residues. The CDR3 reads CASSQDRLETGELFF. CDR3 DNA: TGCGCCAGCAGCCAAGATCGTCTGGAAACGGGGGAGCTGTTTTTT.

This clonotype was detected only a few times. The chain links TRBV27 to TRBJ2-5; D uncertain. Near its end, the DNA agrees better with TRBJ2-7, so the J call may be wrong. Germline assignment: CDR1 MNHEY and CDR2 SMNVEV (reference sequence). CDR3 length: 13 amino acids. The CDR3 sequence: CASSLKSFYEQYF. Written as DNA, the CDR3 is TGTGCCAGCAGTTTAAAAAGTTTCTACGAGCAGTACTTC.

The J gene is TRBJ2-5, the V gene TRBV20-1; D gene uncertain. This CDR3 spans 18 amino acids. Germline CDR1 DFQATT, CDR2 SNEGSKA (reference sequence). The V and J ends lost 6 bases and 3 bases respectively, with 29 bases between them. CDR3 in DNA: TGCAGTGCGAGAAGAGCGAGGATTGTTGAGGAAACAGAAGAGACCCAGTACTTC. This sequence encodes CSARRARIVEETEETQYF.

This clonotype has only a few counts. The V gene is TRBV29-1, the J gene TRBJ1-3; 9 bases map to TRBD1. The junction had 15 bases not matched to a gene; V was cut back by 6 bases and J by 6 bases. The CDR3 covers 16 residues. Germline V gene lookup returns CDR1 SQVTM and CDR2 ANQGSEA. The CDR3 loop is CSVGGTGTGIENTIYF. The CDR3 DNA reads TGCAGCGTCGGAGGGACCGGGACAGGGATTGAAAACACCATATATTTT.

This clonotype was found many times. CDR3 sequence reads: CASTGGPGKSFGETQYF. CDR3 in DNA: TGTGCCAGCACGGGGGGGCCAGGGAAGAGTTTTGGGGAGACCCAGTACTTC. This sequence joins TRBV12-3 or TRBV12-4 and TRBJ2-5; 8 bases are shared with TRBD2. V was clipped by 7 bases and J by 5 bases; unmatched bases: 18. The CDR3 sequence is 17 residues long.

This chain uses TRBV5-5 with TRBJ1-2; D remains unclear. In germline, CDR1 is SGHKS, CDR2 YYEKEE (reference sequence). CDR3 length: 12 residues. V was clipped by 0 bases and J by 8 bases, with 8 bases between them. CDR3 amino acids: CASSLVFAGYTF. As DNA, the CDR3 is TGTGCCAGCAGCTTGGTTTTTGCGGGCTACACCTTC. Supplemented by reference TRBV5-5 and TRBJ1-2, the full variable domain reads DAGVTQSPTHLIKTRGQQVTLRCSPISGHKSVSWYQQVLGQGPQFIFQYYEKEERGRGNFPDRFSARQFPNYSSELNVNALLLGDSALYLCASSLVFAGYTFGSGTRLTVV.

This clonotype showed up just a few times. V and J are TRBV2 and TRBJ1-4; possibly TRBD1 for D (6 bases). V was cut by 8 bases and J by 0 bases, with 13 bases left in between. In germline, CDR1 is SNHLY, CDR2 FYNNEI. CDR3 length: 15 residues. CDR3 in DNA: TGTGCCAGCCATAGGGGGACAACAACTAATGAAAAACTGTTTTTT. This translates into CASHRGTTTNEKLFF.

The table lists this clonotype with a few counts. This chain uses TRBV20-1 with TRBJ2-1; 11 nucleotides agree with TRBD2. Looked up from germline, CDR1 is DFQATT and CDR2 is SNEGSKA (reference sequence). CDR3 length equals 14 residues. The chain's CDR3 is CSDRIAGGDNEQFF. In nucleotides, the CDR3 is TGCAGCGACAGAATAGCGGGGGGGGATAATGAGCAGTTCTTC.

J is TRBJ1-1 and V is TRBV4-3; D unclear. CDR3 size: 15 residues. The germline V gene has CDR1 LGHNA and CDR2 YSLEER. V was pared by 0 bases and J by 0 bases, with 8 bases between. CDR3 bases: TGCGCCAGCAGCCAAGATCGGTTCATGAACACTGAAGCTTTCTTT. This encodes CASSQDRFMNTEAFF.

This clonotype was counted between two and nine times. The V call is TRBV27, the J call TRBJ1-2, with D tentatively TRBD1 (5 bases). Germline-derived CDR1 and CDR2 are MNHEY and SMNVEV (reference sequence). V was trimmed by 2 bases and J by 4 bases, leaving 11 bases between them. CDR3 size: 14 residues. The chain's CDR3 is CASSLRQGSYGYTF. The CDR3 nucleotides are TGTGCCAGCAGTTTACGGCAGGGCTCCTATGGCTACACCTTC.